This TCR beta chain stems from a study of cytomegalovirus exposure and HLA in healthy donors (TCRdb year 2017). Regarding the complete study: An earlier analysis of several hundred of the donors reported 276 Gb of sequence data and 90 million to 120 million unique TCR beta sequences obtained from about 180 million T cells. An early release that covered 500 to 800 HLA-typed donors contained approximately 300 gigabases of sequencing data and about 93 million unique TCR sequences. Of the roughly 390 genotyped donors, roughly 76% were placed in the genetic ancestry cluster associated with self-reported Caucasian donors. The study aimed to test whether signatures of past pathogen exposure could be identified by cataloging public T cell receptors. Using immunosequencing, the study profiled T cell repertoires from about 620 subjects and related those repertoires to cytomegalovirus serostatus. Besides the first cohort of approximately 670 subjects, a separate validation cohort made up of 90 to 150 different subjects was used. High-throughput TCR immunosequencing, statistical association of individual TCRs with disease status, and machine learning were combined to predict cytomegalovirus infection status. A later analysis re-analyzed previously published TCR beta repertoires from 650 to 800 donors and added high-resolution HLA genotyping to study TCR occurrence patterns. Rather than drawing on any new phenotypic data, the later analysis identified candidate immune exposures from TCR beta sequences and the way those sequences occurred across donors. An earlier analysis of a few hundred of the donors applied high-throughput TCR beta sequencing to assess whether each TCR beta V gene segment acted as functional or pseudogenic. Donor age, sex, ethnicity and CMV serostatus were compiled alongside the repertoire data. Genome-wide SNP genotypes for about 65% of the roughly 670 donors were used in a later genetic analysis, which treated that subset as a discovery cohort. Every discovery cohort repertoire had been produced on one sequencing platform. Both class I and class II loci were covered by HLA typing, at four-digit resolution. Typing coverage varied by locus: roughly 620-640 donors for A, B, C, DRB1 and DQB1; 522 for DQA1; more than 600 for DPA1; around 450 for DPB1. A handful of DR-DQ haplotypes were handled as single units for association and clustering because linkage in the cohort was strong. Across roughly 420 genotyped donors of the cohort, an average of roughly 250,000 unique TCR beta nucleotide sequences per donor were sequenced, and about a sixth of those sequences were non-productive.

Including cysteine and phenylalanine, the CDR3 has 14 amino acids. The CDR3 DNA has 42 bases and is translated from base 1. The junction shows trimming of 6 bases on V and 7 bases on J, and the gene matches do not reach 7 bases of it. Via the germline V gene, CDR1 is SNHLY and CDR2 FYNNEI. A word on this clone: Its antigen is unknown. The sample holds no much larger clone one base away, and base qualities are not on file.

Overall results and qualifications from the work: HLA typing was unavailable for some donors at each locus, so association tests used only the typed subset. The study listed 150 to 200 TCR beta chains as associated with cytomegalovirus. Because the 87-base-pair reads could not distinguish some IMGT-functional V segments, including TRBV6-2 and TRBV6-3, those segments were excluded. In a later genetic analysis, a missense DCLRE1C variant was associated with V-gene and J-gene trimming of TCR beta chains, and the association was replicated in an independent cohort. In an earlier analysis of several hundred of the donors, most TCR beta V segments were observed in productive rearrangements about 90% or about 30% of the time, broadly matching IMGT annotations. A further reported finding was that TCR beta sequences accurately predicted the HLA-A and HLA-B alleles for most subjects in the first cohort. In vitro tests confirmed that a few of the cytomegalovirus-associated TCR beta chains recognize cytomegalovirus antigens. In a later genetic analysis, fewer N-insertions in productive TCRs were reported among donors in an Asian-associated ancestry cluster than the roughly 700-donor mean. Compared with equally common non-associated chains, HLA-associated TCR beta chains in a later analysis were more clonally expanded and had lower generation probabilities. This cohort had only TCR beta chains sequenced, and the lack of alpha or paired-chain data limited which features could be detected. Over 15 rarely observed V segments, including chromosome 9 orphons, were excluded from the earlier analysis of almost 600 of the donors because counts were too low. When HLA alleles, especially DR and DQ, strongly co-occurred, TCR associations were difficult to assign to individual alleles. In a later analysis, the rate of TCR association differed among HLA loci, with DRB1 alleles having the most associated TCRs and HLA-C alleles having the fewest. Linkage disequilibrium might explain the correlated functional status among segregating V segments, but an unknown experimental factor could not be ruled out. In both the original and validation cohorts, the classifier was reported to diagnose cytomegalovirus status with high specificity and sensitivity. A later analysis associated 16,951 TCR beta sequences with specific HLA alleles at a false discovery rate of 0.05. Roughly uniform sequencing depth across donors was assumed in presence/absence analyses, although this assumption may not hold. Most CMV-associated TCR beta chains appeared to be HLA-restricted in a later analysis, and the HLA associations seemed to be driven largely by CMV exposure. Most TCR sequences were observed very rarely across donors, whereas some public TCRs were present in many individuals. The sequencing pipeline was judged likely to have produced a cluster of highly shared sequence variants as a technical artifact. CMV serostatus was the only immune exposure information available for the cohort. The authors suggested that the approach could potentially be extended to other disease states and immunological phenotypes. A later analysis reported that several top co-occurrence clusters appeared linked to parvovirus B19, influenza, CMV and Epstein-Barr virus.

Library preparation was by the immunoSEQ multiplex PCR assay. For the multiplex PCR, a mixture combining 60 forward primers for TCR Vbeta segments and 13 reverse primers for TCR Jbeta segments was used. The CDR3 region of rearranged TCR beta genes was amplified from genomic DNA by a multiplex PCR assay. The Illumina HiSeq System was used to sequence the amplified TCR beta libraries as 87-base-pair reads. In the original analysis: In a later analysis, tens of millions of unique TCR beta chains were counted across the roughly 610 repertoires, and about 9.9 million of these chains were shared by at least two donors. A nearest-neighbor algorithm error-corrected the raw reads and collapsed the reads into unique sequences, merging closely related sequences to remove PCR and sequencing errors. V, D and J gene segments were assigned by aligning CDR3 sequences to IMGT reference sequences. Each retained sequence needed at least a six-nucleotide match to both a V gene segment and a J gene segment. A rearrangement counted as productive if the CDR3 had no stop codons and remained in frame with V and J, and every other rearrangement counted as non-productive. Following IMGT convention, CDR3 was defined as the stretch from the second conserved V-encoded cysteine to the conserved J-encoded phenylalanine. The earlier analysis of some 600 of the donors excluded sequences that lacked an unambiguous match to a single V gene segment. In an earlier analysis of about 590 of the donors, a V segment was called functional when productive rearrangements were above 56.7%, and segregating when the standard deviation between donors exceeded 5%. To diagnose cytomegalovirus status from the catalog of TCR beta chain sequences, a statistical classification framework was built. V and J gene assignment, in a later analysis, came from comparing TCR nucleotide sequences with IMGT/GENE-DB human TR gene sequences. Using the TCRdist pipeline, a later analysis assigned CDR3 sequences along with most-parsimonious VDJ recombination scenarios. In a later analysis, each TCR beta chain was defined by its CDR3 amino acid sequence together with its V-gene family, and reads lacking a unique V-gene family were excluded. As a way to deal with suspected cross-contamination and a sequencing artifact, a later analysis dropped hundreds of nucleotide sequences that were highly shared and had low generation probability. For each public chain, a later analysis derived a clonal expansion index from normalized ranks of inferred template counts within each repertoire. In a later analysis, generation probabilities were computed with a VDJ recombination model fitted to out-of-frame rearrangements, and the resulting probabilities were checked against IGoR. Hypergeometric tests were used in a later analysis to score TCR-TCR, TCR-HLA and TCR-CMV co-occurrence, with a repertoire-size bias correction applied to the TCR pairs. To estimate false discovery rates, a later analysis permuted the HLA or CMV assignments 20 times. In a later analysis, co-occurring TCRs were grouped with DBSCAN, and TCRdist sequence similarity was added when clustering was performed within HLA-allele-positive subsets. For co-occurrence clustering, repertoires with fewer than 30,000 or more than 120,000 public chains were excluded, along with a handful of repertoires with anomalous nucleotide sharing. This immuneACCESS table, as held by TCRdb, lists in-frame sequences with V and J called but not all clones. Of the missing ones, under half trace to an unresolved V gene in checked studies; the others have no known cause. V, J and clone size are those of that table, while D and trimming were read from the DNA. Here the sample has more than 95,000 clones; over 70% occur a single time. Roughly 8.6% of the sample goes to the ten largest clones.

The cohort consisted of 600 or so healthy bone marrow donors. At the time of sampling, every cohort member was nominally healthy, though immune exposures that went unrecorded were likely present. The donor was CMV seropositive and belonged to the group of 250 to 300 seropositive cohort members. A peripheral blood sample was provided by each donor, and peripheral blood mononuclear cells were used for TCR beta sequencing. The Qiagen DNeasy Blood Extraction Kit was used to extract genomic DNA from the blood cell samples. Recombination connected TRBV2 to TRBJ2-1, with 9 bases matching TRBD1. The TCR was taken from a woman between 40 and 55 years old in good health and CMV-seropositive. Sequencing was done on a sample of PBMCs. The DNA reads TGTGCCAGCAGCGGACAGGGGACGGGGAATGAGCAGTTCTTC. This sequence encodes CASSGQGTGNEQFF.